This T cell receptor beta chain came from a study of CD8 T cells in ankylosing spondylitis. This clonotype has at least ten counts. Its antigen remains unidentified. The study's findings and limits: Significant enrichment of disease-linked clones was reported in matched ankylosing spondylitis synovial fluid. Prior literature has documented some motif variants in synovial fluid and blood from reactive arthritis. Clones linked to the disease showed a CD8+ phenotype. They occurred at relatively low frequencies in peripheral blood.

MiXCR, applied by TCRdb to the 5' RACE reads, yields one record per CDR3 protein. Counted here are about 240,000 distinct CDR3 sequences, 20% to 30% occurring once; the ten biggest clones make up roughly 0.6%. The CDR3 spans 15 residues. The junction had 10 bases not matched to a gene; V was cut back by 5 bases and J by 1 base. Germline CDR1 DFQATT, CDR2 SNEGSKA (reference sequence). This receptor was identified in a male donor with ankylosing spondylitis or in good health (not recorded which). Sequenced: blood, either unsorted or a sorted T cell fraction (not recorded which). The chain couples TRBV20-1 to TRBJ1-1; 7 positions agree with TRBD1. The CDR3 coding sequence is TGCAGTGCTGGGACACAGGGGCGCAAGAACACTGAAGCTTTCTTT. It yields the protein CSAGTQGRKNTEAFF.